Below are 29 T cell receptor beta chains sequenced from a single sample in a study of Graves' ophthalmopathy and Graves' hyperthyroidism. The authors amplified TCR beta CDR3 regions, and they did so from RNA transcripts for repertoire sequencing. HTBI primers were employed in first-round RT-PCR, then a second-round multiplex PCR followed. Each CDR3 protein gets one entry after TCRdb re-called the multiplex PCR reads with MiXCR. The table has roughly 420,000 distinct CDR3 sequences, roughly 21% seen once. Sample: peripheral blood. All receptors derive from a woman under 30 with stable Graves' hyperthyroidism.

The table lists this clonotype with many counts. This rearrangement joins TRBV12-3 or TRBV12-4 to TRBJ2-5, with D possibly matching TRBD2 (6 bases). V shed 6 bases and J shed 1 base, with 15 bases lying between them. This CDR3 is 15 amino acids long. The CDR3 coding sequence is TGTGCCAGCAGGATGACTAGTGGGCCCCAAGAGACCCAGTACTTC. The encoded protein is CASRMTSGPQETQYF.

This clonotype was counted many times. This sequence joins TRBV2 and TRBJ2-7; tentatively, D is TRBD2 (6 bases). The CDR3 contains 11 residues. Germline assignment: CDR1 SNHLY and CDR2 FYNNEI. As DNA, the CDR3 is TGTGCAACGGGGGTTTCCTACGAGCAGTACTTC. It translates to CATGVSYEQYF.

The chain has TRBV28 and TRBJ1-6; the D is unclear. This CDR3 region has 16 residues. Germline V lookup: CDR1 MDHEN, CDR2 SYDVKM. V shed 1 base and J shed 0 bases, with 7 bases lying between them. CDR3 region: CASSLLSSSYNSPLHF. The CDR3 nucleotides read TGTGCCAGCAGTTTATTGAGTAGCTCCTATAATTCACCCCTCCACTTT. The full variable domain, in which reference TRBV28 and TRBJ1-6 provide the parts outside the CDR3, is DVKVTQSSRYLVKRTGEKVFLECVQDMDHENMFWYRQDPGLGLRLIYFSYDVKMKEKGDIPEGYSVSREKKERFSLILESASTNQTSMYLCASSLLSSSYNSPLHFGNGTRLTVT.

This clonotype was found many times. CDR3: CASSPGVLSYEQYF. CDR3 nucleotides: TGTGCCAGCTCCCCCGGGGTTCTCTCCTACGAGCAGTACTTC. The gene calls are TRBV6-5 and TRBJ2-7, with D possibly being TRBD2 (5 bases). The CDR3 runs 14 residues. The germline V and J ends were trimmed by 8 bases and 0 bases, with 14 bases remaining between them. Germline loops: CDR1 MNHEY, CDR2 SVGAGI.

The table lists this clonotype with many counts. The CDR3 region is CAISELGTDNYGYTF. CDR3 nucleotides: TGTGCCATCAGTGAGTTGGGTACAGACAACTATGGCTACACCTTC. The chain employs TRBV10-3 and TRBJ1-2; D not certain. Germline lookup yields CDR1 ENHRY and CDR2 SYGVKD. The CDR3 loop spans 15 amino acids. Trimming removed 1 base from V and 2 bases from J, with 11 bases in between.

This clonotype was observed a handful of times. Here the CDR3 reads CASSSGVGEQYF. CDR3 DNA sequence: TGTGCCAGCAGTAGCGGGGTCGGGGAGCAGTACTTC. The chain is built from TRBV12-3 or TRBV12-4 and TRBJ2-7; 7 positions match TRBD2. V shed 5 bases and J 7 bases; nucleotides not matched to a gene: 5. The CDR3 is 12 amino acids.

In its sample, this clonotype was seen many times. The chain uses TRBV11-2 and TRBJ2-2, with 7 bases identical to TRBD2. CDR1 and CDR2 from the germline V gene are SGHAT and FQNNGV. V lost 5 bases to trimming and J lost 3 bases; unmatched junction nucleotides: 6. The CDR3 is made up of 15 amino acids. In DNA form, the CDR3 reads TGTGCCAGCAGCAAGTCGGGAGGCGACACCGGGGAGCTGTTTTTT. This sequence encodes CASSKSGGDTGELFF.

Remarks on this clonotype: At one end the junction does not follow the germline gene, possibly because of a read error. The V call is TRBV28, the J call TRBJ2-1; D could derive from TRBD1 or TRBD2 (5 bases each). CDR1 and CDR2 (germline): MDHEN, SYDVKM. The CDR3 extends over 15 amino acids. The CDR3 is CASSLVRGTYNERFF. CDR3 bases: TGTGCCAGCAGTTTGGTGAGGGGTACCTACAATGAGCGGTTCTTC.

At least ten counts were recorded for this clonotype. This chain links TRBV7-3 with TRBJ2-5; D not resolved. The CDR3 covers 14 residues. Germline V gene sequence: CDR1 SGHTA, CDR2 FQGTGA. The V and J ends lost 6 bases and 4 bases respectively, with 15 bases between them. CDR3 nucleotide sequence: TGTGCCAGCAGTCCCGGGCGTTTTGGAGAGACCCAGTACTTC. Translated: CASSPGRFGETQYF. The whole variable domain, filled in from reference TRBV7-3 and TRBJ2-5, reads GAGVSQTPSNKVTEKGKYVELRCDPISGHTALYWYRQSLGQGPEFLIYFQGTGAADDSGLPNDRFFAVRPEGSVSTLKIQRTERGDSAVYLCASSPGRFGETQYFGPGTRLLVL.

This clonotype was detected many times. The rearrangement joins TRBV27 to TRBJ1-2; no clear D gene. V was trimmed by 6 bases and J by 2 bases, leaving 22 bases between them. There are 17 residues in the CDR3. From germline, CDR1 is MNHEY and CDR2 SMNVEV (reference sequence). CDR3 sequence (DNA): TGTGCCAGCAGCCCCTTGGCGGCAGAAAAAGTCAACTATGGCTACACCTTC. Translation gives CASSPLAAEKVNYGYTF.

This clonotype has at least ten counts. V is TRBV28 and J is TRBJ2-7; TRBD2 matches at 9 bases. V shed 4 bases, J shed 4 bases, and the junction held 5 bases outside the gene matches. The germline V gene has CDR1 MDHEN and CDR2 SYDVKM. There are 14 residues in the CDR3. In nucleotides, the CDR3 is TGTGCCAGCAGTTCGGCGGGAGGGGGGTACGAGCAGTACTTC. Translated: CASSSAGGGYEQYF.

Ten or more counts support this clonotype. This sequence joins TRBV6-5 and TRBJ1-2, with D possibly matching TRBD1 (6 bases). The ends were cut back, 4 bases at V and 3 bases at J, with 18 bases in the middle. Per the germline V gene, CDR1 is MNHEY and CDR2 is SVGAGI. CDR3 length equals 16 residues. This chain's CDR3 is CASSWSHLGGYYGYTF. In nucleotides, the CDR3 is TGTGCCAGCAGTTGGAGTCACCTAGGGGGATACTATGGCTACACCTTC.

This clonotype was seen ten or more times. This rearrangement joins TRBV7-2 to TRBJ2-7; 11 bases fit TRBD2. Germline CDR1 SGHTA, CDR2 FQGNSA. The CDR3 runs to 15 residues. V lost 6 bases, J lost 3 bases, and 7 bases stayed unmatched. The CDR3, as DNA: TGTGCCAGCAGGATTTTAGCGGGAGGGTTCTACGAGCAGTACTTC. Translating gives CASRILAGGFYEQYF.

This clonotype came up many times. The chain is built from TRBV29-1 and TRBJ1-1; perhaps TRBD1 as D (5 bases). V lost 3 bases to trimming and J lost 3 bases, with 14 bases between them. Germline V gives CDR1 SQVTM, CDR2 ANQGSEA. The CDR3 sequence is 14 residues long. The CDR3 coding sequence is TGCAGCGTTGACCCCAACGGAGGGGACACTGAAGCTTTCTTT. This codes for CSVDPNGGDTEAFF.

This clonotype was counted ten times or more. The chain links TRBV11-2 to TRBJ2-2, with a weak D call TRBD2 (7 bases). The CDR3 totals 16 residues. CDR1 is SGHAT, CDR2 FQNNGV, per germline. The V and J ends lost 5 bases and 6 bases respectively, with 19 bases between them. The CDR3 region has the DNA TGTGCCAGCAGCCTCGGGGGCGGGAGAACCCCCGGGGAGCTGTTTTTT. Protein product: CASSLGGGRTPGELFF.

The table lists this clonotype with many counts. J is TRBJ1-5 and V is TRBV6-1; no clear D. The CDR3 sequence is 14 residues long. The V gene lost 3 bases and the J gene lost 3 bases, with 9 bases spanning the gap. The germline V gene encodes CDR1 MNHNS and CDR2 SASEGT. CDR3 DNA sequence: TGTGCCAGCAGTGAGCATGGAGCCAATCAGCCCCAGCATTTT. It codes for CASSEHGANQPQHF.

This chain connects TRBV7-3 to TRBJ1-1; TRBD1 matches at 10 bases. This CDR3 comprises 13 residues. J gave up 7 bases and V 3 bases, and 2 bases lay outside the gene matches. The germline gives CDR1 SGHTA, CDR2 FQGTGA. CDR3 coding DNA: TGTGCCAGCAGCTTGACAGGGGGCAGTGAAGCTTTCTTT. This codes for CASSLTGGSEAFF.

This clonotype was detected many times. The chain uses TRBV10-3 and TRBJ2-4; 9 nucleotides agree with TRBD1. The CDR3 extends over 15 amino acids. Trimming removed 0 bases from V and 7 bases from J; junction bases left unmatched: 4. Germline CDR1 and CDR2: ENHRY and SYGVKD. The CDR3 loop is CAISESHRGLNIQYF. Here the CDR3 DNA reads TGTGCCATCAGTGAGTCCCACAGGGGGCTTAACATTCAGTACTTC.

This clonotype has ten or more counts. This rearrangement joins TRBV28 to TRBJ2-3, with a tentative D call TRBD2 (5 bases). Germline CDR1 reads MDHEN; CDR2 reads SYDVKM. CDR3 length: 16 amino acids. With 5 bases removed from V and 0 bases from J, the gap between germline ends came to 15 bases. The CDR3 loop is CASSLRRVGSTDTQYF. CDR3 coding DNA: TGTGCCAGCAGTCTCAGGCGGGTGGGAAGCACAGATACGCAGTATTTT.

This clonotype was counted ten times or more. The chain has TRBV28 and TRBJ2-7; unclear D gene. Per germline, CDR1 MDHEN and CDR2 SYDVKM. V lost 4 bases to trimming and J lost 6 bases, with 10 bases between them. This CDR3 has 12 residues. CDR3 residues: CASSYTVREQYF. CDR3 bases: TGTGCCAGCAGTTATACGGTTCGCGAGCAGTACTTC.

This clonotype was observed at least ten times. The chain carries TRBV14 and TRBJ2-7; possibly TRBD2 for D (6 bases). The CDR3 is made up of 11 amino acids. The germline V and J ends were trimmed by 1 base and 11 bases, with 9 bases remaining between them. Germline assignment: CDR1 SGHDN and CDR2 FVKESK. The CDR3 DNA sequence: TGTGCCAGCAGCCAAGGACTAGTTGAGTACTTC. Its translation: CASSQGLVEYF.

This clonotype was counted many times. The chain joins TRBV7-8 to TRBJ1-3; a possible D gene is TRBD1 (5 bases). Germline values: CDR1 SGHVS, CDR2 FQNEAQ. The CDR3 runs to 16 residues. V was cut by 2 bases and J by 1 base, with 12 bases left in between. The CDR3 is CASSLMRGGSGNTIYF. The CDR3 nucleotides read TGTGCCAGCAGCTTAATGCGGGGGGGATCTGGAAACACCATATATTTT.

The rearrangement links TRBV18 to TRBJ2-5; D is unclear. Deletions cut 2 bases from V and 1 base from J, with 8 bases between. The germline V gene has CDR1 KGHSH and CDR2 LQKENI. The CDR3 is 14 residues long. The CDR3 loop reads CASSPGEIQETQYF. The CDR3 nucleotides read TGTGCCAGCTCACCAGGCGAGATCCAAGAGACCCAGTACTTC.

In this sample, this clonotype turned up many times. The gene calls are TRBV28 and TRBJ1-1, with 7 bases matching TRBD1. This CDR3 region has 13 residues. With V trimmed by 5 bases and J by 3 bases, 3 bases remained unmatched. From germline, CDR1 is MDHEN and CDR2 SYDVKM. CDR3 coding DNA: TGTGCCAGCAGTAACAGGGGTGACACTGAAGCTTTCTTT. Protein sequence: CASSNRGDTEAFF.

This clonotype was seen many times. This chain connects TRBV20-1 to TRBJ1-2, with D maybe TRBD1 (6 bases). The CDR3 length is 13 residues. Germline assignment: CDR1 DFQATT and CDR2 SNEGSKA (reference sequence). Trimming pared 3 bases from V and 4 bases from J, leaving 12 bases between. The CDR3 DNA reads as TGCAGTGCTAGCCAACAGGGTTTCTATGGCTACACCTTC. Translated: CSASQQGFYGYTF.

This clonotype was seen at least ten times. The rearrangement joins TRBV12-3 or TRBV12-4 to TRBJ2-7; 8 positions match TRBD2. Trimming cost V 7 bases and J 3 bases; bases outside gene matches: 8. This CDR3 region has 14 residues. CDR3 coding DNA: TGTGCCAGCACCCGGGAGGGGGTCAGCTACGAGCAGTACTTC. Translated: CASTREGVSYEQYF.

This clonotype was observed at least ten times. The V gene is TRBV7-2, the J gene TRBJ2-5; 7 bases line up with TRBD2. J gave up 5 bases and V 0 bases, and 9 bases lay outside the gene matches. This CDR3 is built from 16 residues. The V gene's germline CDR1 is SGHTA and CDR2 FQGNSA. The CDR3 DNA follows: TGTGCCAGCAGCTTAGCCGGGGGGAGGGCCGGGGAGACCCAGTACTTC. Protein sequence: CASSLAGGRAGETQYF.

This clonotype appeared many times. The V gene is TRBV20-1, the J gene TRBJ1-1, with D maybe TRBD1 (6 bases). The CDR3 spans 12 residues. With 0 bases removed from V and 10 bases from J, the gap between germline ends came to 12 bases. From germline, CDR1 is DFQATT and CDR2 SNEGSKA (reference sequence). CDR3 nucleotide sequence: TGCAGTGCTAGAGATCTCGTAGGGGGAGCTTTCTTT. Its protein product is CSARDLVGGAFF.

This clonotype was recorded many times. V gene TRBV2 combines with J gene TRBJ2-3, with D tentatively TRBD2 (6 bases). Germline CDR1 SNHLY, CDR2 FYNNEI. Trimming left V 8 bases short and J 2 bases short, with 11 bases between. This CDR3 region has 13 residues. As DNA, the CDR3 is TGTGCCAGCGGGCGGGGTCCCACAGATACGCAGTATTTT. As protein: CASGRGPTDTQYF.